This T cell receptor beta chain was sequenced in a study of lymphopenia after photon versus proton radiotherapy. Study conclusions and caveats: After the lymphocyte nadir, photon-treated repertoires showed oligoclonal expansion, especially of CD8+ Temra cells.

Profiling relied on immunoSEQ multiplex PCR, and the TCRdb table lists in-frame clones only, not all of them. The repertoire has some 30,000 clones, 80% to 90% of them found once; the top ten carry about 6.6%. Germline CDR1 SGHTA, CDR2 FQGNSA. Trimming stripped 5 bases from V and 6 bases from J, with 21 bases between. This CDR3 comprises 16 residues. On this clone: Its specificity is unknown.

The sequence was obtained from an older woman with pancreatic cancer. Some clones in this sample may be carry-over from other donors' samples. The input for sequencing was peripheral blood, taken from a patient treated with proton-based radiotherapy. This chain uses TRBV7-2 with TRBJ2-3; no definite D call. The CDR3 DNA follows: TGTGCCAGCAGCCTTGGTTTGCGTCTAATGTCGGATACGCAGTATTTT. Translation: CASSLGLRLMSDTQYF.